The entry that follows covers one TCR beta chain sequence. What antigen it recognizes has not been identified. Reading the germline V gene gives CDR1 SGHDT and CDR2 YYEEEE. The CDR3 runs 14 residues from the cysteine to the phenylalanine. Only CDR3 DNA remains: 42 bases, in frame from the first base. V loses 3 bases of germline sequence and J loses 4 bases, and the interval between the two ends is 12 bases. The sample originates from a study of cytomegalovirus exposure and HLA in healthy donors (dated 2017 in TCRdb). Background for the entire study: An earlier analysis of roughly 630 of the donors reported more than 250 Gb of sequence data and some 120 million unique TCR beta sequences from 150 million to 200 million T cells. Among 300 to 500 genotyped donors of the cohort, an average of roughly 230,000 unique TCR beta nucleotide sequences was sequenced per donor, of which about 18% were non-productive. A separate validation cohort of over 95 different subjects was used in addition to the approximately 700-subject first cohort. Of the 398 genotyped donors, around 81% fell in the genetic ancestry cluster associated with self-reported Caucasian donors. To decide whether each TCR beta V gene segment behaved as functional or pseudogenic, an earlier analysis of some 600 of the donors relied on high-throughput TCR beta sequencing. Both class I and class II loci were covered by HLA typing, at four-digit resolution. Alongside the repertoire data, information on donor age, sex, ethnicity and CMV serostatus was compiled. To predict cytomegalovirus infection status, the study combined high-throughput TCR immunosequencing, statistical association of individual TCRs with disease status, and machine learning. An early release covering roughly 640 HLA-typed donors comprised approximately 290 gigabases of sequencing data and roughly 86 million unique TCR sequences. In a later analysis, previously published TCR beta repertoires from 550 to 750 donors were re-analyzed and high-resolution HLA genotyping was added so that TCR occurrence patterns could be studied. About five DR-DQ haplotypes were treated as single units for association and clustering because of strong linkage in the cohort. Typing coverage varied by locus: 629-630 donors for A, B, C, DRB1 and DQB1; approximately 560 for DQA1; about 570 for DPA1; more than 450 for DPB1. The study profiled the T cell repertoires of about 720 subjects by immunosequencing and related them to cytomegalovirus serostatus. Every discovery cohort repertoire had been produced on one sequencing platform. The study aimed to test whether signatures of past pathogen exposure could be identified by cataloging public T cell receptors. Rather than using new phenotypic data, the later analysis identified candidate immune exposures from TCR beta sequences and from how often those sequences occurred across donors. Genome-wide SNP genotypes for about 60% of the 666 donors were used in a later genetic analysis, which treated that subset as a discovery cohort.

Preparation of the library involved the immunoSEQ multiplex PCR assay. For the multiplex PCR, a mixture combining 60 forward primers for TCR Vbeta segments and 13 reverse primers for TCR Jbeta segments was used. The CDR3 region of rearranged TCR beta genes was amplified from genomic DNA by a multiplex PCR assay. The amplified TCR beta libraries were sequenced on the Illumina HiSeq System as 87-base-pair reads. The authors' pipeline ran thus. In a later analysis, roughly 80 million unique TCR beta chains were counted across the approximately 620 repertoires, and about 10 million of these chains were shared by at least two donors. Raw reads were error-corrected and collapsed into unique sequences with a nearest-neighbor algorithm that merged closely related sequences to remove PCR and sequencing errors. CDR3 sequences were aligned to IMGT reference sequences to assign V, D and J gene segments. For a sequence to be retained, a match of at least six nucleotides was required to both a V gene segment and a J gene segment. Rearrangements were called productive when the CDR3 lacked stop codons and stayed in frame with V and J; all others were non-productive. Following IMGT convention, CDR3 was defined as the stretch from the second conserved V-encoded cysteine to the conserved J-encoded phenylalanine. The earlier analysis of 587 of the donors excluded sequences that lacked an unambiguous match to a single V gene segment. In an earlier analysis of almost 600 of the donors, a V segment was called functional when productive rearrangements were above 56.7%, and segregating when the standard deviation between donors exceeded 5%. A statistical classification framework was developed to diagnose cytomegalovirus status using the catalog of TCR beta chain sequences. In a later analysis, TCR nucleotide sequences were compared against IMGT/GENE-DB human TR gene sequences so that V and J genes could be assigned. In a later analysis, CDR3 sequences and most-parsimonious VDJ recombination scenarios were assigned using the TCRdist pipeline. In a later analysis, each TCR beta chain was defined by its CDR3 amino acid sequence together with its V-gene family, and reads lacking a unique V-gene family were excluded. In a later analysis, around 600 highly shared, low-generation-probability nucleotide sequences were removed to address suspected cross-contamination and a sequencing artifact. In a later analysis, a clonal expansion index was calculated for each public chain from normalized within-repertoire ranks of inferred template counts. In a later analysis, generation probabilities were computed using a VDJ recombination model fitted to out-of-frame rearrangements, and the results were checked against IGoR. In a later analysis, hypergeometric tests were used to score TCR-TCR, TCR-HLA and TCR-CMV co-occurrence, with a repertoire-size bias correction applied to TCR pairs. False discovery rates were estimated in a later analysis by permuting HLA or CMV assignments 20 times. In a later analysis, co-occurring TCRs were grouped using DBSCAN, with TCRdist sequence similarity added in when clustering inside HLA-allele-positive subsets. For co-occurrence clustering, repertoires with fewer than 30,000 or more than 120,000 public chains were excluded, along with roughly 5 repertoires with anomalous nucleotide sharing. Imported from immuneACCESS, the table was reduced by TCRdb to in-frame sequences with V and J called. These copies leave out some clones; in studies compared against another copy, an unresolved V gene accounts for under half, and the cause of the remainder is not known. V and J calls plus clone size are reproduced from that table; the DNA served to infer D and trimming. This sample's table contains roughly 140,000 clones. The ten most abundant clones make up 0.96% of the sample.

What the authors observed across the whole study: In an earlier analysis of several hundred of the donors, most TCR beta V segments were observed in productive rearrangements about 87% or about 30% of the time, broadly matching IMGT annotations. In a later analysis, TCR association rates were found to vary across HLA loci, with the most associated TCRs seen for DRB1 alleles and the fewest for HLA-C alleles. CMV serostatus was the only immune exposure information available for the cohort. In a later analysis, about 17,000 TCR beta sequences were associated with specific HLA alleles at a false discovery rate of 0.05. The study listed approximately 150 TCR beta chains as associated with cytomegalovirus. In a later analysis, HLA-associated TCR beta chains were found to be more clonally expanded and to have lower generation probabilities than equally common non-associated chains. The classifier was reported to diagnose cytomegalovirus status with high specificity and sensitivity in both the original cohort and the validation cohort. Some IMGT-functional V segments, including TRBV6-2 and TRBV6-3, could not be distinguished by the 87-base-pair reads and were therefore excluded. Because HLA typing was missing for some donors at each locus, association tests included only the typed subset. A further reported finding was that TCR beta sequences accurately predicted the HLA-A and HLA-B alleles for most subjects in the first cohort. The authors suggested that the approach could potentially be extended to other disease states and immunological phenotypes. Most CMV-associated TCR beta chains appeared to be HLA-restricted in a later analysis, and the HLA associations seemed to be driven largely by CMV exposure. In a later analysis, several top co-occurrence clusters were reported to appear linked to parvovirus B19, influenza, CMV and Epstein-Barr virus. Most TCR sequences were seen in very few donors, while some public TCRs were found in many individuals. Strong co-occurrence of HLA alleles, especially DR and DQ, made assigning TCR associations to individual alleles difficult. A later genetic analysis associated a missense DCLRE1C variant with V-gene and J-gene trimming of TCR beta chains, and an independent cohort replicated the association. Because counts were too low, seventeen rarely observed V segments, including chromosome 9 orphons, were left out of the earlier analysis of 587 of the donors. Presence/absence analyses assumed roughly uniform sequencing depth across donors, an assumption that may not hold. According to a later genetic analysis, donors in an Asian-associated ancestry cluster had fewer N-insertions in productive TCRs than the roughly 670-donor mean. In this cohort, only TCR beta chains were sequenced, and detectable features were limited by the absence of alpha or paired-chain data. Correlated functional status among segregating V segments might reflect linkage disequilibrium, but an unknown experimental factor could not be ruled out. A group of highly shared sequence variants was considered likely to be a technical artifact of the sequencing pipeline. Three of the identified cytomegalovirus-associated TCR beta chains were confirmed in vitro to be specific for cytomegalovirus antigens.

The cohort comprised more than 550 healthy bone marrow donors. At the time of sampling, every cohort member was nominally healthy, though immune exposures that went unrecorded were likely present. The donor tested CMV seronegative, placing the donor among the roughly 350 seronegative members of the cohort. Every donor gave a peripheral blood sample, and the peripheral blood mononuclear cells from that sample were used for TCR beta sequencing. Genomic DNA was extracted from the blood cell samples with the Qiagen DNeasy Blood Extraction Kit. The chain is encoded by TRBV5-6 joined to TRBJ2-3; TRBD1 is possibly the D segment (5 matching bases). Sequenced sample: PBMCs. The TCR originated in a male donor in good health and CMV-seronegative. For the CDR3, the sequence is CASSYDSNPDTQYF. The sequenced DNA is TGTGCCAGCAGCTATGACAGTAACCCAGATACGCAGTATTTT.